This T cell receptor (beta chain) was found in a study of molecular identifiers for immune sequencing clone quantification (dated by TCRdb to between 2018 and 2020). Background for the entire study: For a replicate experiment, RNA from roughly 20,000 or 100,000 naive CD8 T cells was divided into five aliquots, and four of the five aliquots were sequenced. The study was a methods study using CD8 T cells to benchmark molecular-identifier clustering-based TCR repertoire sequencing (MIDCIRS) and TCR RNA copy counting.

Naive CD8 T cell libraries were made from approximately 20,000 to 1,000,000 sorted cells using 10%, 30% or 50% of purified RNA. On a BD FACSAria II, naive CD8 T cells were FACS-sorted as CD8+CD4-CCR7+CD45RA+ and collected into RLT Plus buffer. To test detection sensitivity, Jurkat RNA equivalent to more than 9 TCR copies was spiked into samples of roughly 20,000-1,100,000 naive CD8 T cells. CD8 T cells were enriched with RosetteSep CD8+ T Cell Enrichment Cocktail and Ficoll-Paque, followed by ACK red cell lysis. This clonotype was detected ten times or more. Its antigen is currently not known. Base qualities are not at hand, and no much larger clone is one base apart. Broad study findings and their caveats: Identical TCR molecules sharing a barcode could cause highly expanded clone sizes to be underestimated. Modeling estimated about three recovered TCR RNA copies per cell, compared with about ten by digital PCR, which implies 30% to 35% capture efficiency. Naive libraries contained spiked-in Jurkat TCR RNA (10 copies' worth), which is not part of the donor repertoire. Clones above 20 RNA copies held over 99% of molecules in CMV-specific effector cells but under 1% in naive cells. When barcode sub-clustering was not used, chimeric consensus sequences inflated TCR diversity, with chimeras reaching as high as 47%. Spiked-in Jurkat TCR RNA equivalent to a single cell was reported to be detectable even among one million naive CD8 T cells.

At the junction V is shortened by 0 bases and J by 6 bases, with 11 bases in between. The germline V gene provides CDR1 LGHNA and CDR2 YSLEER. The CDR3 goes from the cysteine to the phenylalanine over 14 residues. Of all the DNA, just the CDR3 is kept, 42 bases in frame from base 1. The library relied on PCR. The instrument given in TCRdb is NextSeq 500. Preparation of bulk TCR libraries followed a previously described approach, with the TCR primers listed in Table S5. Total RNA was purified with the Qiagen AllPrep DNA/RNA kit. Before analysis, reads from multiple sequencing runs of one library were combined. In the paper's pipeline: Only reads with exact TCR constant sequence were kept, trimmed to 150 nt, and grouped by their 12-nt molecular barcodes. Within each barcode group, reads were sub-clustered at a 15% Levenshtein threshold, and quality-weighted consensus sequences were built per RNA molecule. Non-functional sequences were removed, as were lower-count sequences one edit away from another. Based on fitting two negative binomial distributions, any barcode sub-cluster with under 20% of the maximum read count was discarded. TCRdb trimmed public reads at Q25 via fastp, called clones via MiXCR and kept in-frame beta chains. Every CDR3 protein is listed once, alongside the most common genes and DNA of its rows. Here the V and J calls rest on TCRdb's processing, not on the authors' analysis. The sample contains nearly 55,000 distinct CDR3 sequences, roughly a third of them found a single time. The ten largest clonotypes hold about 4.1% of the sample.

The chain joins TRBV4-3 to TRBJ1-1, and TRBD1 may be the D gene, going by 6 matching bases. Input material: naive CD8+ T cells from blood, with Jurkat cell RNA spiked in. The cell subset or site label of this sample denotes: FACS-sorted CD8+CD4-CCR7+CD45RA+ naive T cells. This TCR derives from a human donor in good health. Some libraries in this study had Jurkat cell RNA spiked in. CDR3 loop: CASSQEGGWAEAFF. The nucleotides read TGCGCCAGCAGCCAAGAGGGGGGCTGGGCTGAAGCTTTCTTT.